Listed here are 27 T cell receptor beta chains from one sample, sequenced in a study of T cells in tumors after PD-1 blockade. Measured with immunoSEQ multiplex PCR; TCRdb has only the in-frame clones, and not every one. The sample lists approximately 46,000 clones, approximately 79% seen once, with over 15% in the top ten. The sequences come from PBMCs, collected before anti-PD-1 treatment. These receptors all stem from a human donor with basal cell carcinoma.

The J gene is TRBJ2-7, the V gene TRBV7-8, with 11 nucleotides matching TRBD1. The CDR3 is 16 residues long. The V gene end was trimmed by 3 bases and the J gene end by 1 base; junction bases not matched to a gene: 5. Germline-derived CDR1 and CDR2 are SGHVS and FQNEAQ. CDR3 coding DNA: TGTGCCAGCAGCTTCGGGACAGGGGGACCTTCCTACGAGCAGTACTTC. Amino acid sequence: CASSFGTGGPSYEQYF.

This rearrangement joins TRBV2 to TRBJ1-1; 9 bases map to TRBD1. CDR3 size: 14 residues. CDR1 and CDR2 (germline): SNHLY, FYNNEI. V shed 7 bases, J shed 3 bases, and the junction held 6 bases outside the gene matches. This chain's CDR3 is CASTRQGVDTEAFF. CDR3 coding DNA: TGTGCCAGCACCAGACAGGGGGTGGACACTGAAGCTTTCTTT.

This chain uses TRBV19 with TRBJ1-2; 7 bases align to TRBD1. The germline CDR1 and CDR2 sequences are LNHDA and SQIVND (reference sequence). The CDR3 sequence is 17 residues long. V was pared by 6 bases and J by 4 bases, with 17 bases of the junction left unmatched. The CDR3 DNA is TGTGCCAGTAGCTCTTTCCAGGGAGGCCGGGACAGCTATGGCTACACCTTC. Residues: CASSSFQGGRDSYGYTF.

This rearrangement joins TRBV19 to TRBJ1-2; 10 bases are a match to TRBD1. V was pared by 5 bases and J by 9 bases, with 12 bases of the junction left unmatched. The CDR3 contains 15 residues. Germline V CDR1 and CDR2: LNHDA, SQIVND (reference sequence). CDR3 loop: CASSPRDRGYPRYTF. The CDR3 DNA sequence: TGTGCCAGTAGTCCCCGGGACAGGGGATACCCTCGCTACACCTTC.

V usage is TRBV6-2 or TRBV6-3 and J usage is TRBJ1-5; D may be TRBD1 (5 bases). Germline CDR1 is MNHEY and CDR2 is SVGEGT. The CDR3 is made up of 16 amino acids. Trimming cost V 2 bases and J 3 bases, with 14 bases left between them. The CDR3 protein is CASSYLAGKNNQPQHF. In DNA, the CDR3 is TGTGCCAGCAGTTACCTGGCAGGGAAGAACAATCAGCCCCAGCATTTT.

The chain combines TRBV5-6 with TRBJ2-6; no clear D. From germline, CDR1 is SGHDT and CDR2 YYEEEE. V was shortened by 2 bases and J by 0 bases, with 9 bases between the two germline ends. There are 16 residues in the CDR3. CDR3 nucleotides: TGTGCCAGCAGCTTTCGTCCCGCCTCTGGGGCCAACGTCCTGACTTTC. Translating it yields CASSFRPASGANVLTF.

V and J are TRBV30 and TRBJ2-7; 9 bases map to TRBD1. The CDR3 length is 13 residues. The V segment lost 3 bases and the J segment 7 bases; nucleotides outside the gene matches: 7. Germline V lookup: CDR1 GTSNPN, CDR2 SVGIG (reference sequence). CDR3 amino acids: CAWRRDRVGEQYF. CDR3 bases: TGTGCCTGGAGACGGGACAGGGTGGGGGAGCAGTACTTC.

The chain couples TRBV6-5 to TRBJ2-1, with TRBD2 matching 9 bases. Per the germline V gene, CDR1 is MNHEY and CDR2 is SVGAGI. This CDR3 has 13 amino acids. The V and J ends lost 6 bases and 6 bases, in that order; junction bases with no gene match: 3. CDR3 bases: TGTGCCAGCAGGGTAGCGGGGGCCAATGAGCAGTTCTTC. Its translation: CASRVAGANEQFF.

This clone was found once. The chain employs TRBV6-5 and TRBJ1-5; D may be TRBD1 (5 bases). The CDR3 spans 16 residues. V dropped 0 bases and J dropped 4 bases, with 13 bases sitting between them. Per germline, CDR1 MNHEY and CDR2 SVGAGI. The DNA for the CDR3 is TGTGCCAGCAGTTACTCCAGGGCTACCTCAAATCAGCCCCAGCATTTT. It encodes CASSYSRATSNQPQHF.

CDR3 residues: CASGLAGGGSYEQYF. CDR3 sequence (DNA): TGTGCCAGCGGACTAGCGGGAGGGGGCTCCTACGAGCAGTACTTC. The chain carries TRBV2 and TRBJ2-7, with 15 bases aligning to TRBD2. The CDR3 runs 15 residues. Germline lookup yields CDR1 SNHLY and CDR2 FYNNEI. V gave up 8 bases and J gave up 0 bases; unmatched junction bases: 2.

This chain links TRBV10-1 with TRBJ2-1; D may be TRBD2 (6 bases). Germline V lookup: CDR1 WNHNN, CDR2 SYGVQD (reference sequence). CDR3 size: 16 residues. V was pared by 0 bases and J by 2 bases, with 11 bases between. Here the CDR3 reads CASSESASEPYNEQFF. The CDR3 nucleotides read TGCGCCAGCAGTGAGTCTGCTAGCGAGCCCTACAATGAGCAGTTCTTC.

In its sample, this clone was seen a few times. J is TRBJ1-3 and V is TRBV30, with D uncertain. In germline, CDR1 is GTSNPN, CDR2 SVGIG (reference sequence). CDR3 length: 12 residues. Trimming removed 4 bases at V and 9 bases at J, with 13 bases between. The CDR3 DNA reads TGTGCCTGGATAGAGAATCCTCTCACCATATATTTT. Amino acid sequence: CAWIENPLTIYF.

CDR3 residues: CASSLAPVGDTEAFF. The CDR3 nucleotides are TGCGCCAGCAGCTTGGCCCCAGTGGGGGACACTGAAGCTTTCTTT. V is TRBV5-1 and J is TRBJ1-1; D perhaps matches TRBD1 (5 bases). The V end lost 0 bases, the J end lost 3 bases, and 12 bases lay between the germline ends. The CDR3 sequence is 15 residues long. Germline V lookup: CDR1 SGHRS, CDR2 YFSETQ.

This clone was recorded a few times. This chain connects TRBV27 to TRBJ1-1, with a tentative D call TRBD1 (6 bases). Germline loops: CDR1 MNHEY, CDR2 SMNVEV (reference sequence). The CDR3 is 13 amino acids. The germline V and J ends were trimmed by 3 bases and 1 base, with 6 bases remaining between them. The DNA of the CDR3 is TGTGCCAGCAGTTTCAGGGGGAACACTGAAGCTTTCTTT. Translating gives CASSFRGNTEAFF.

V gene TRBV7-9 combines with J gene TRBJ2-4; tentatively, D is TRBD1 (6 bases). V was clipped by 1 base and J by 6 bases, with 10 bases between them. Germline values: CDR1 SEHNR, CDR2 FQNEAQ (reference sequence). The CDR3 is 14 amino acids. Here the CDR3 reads CASSLVQGPNIQYF. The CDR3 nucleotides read TGTGCCAGCAGCTTAGTACAGGGACCAAACATTCAGTACTTC.

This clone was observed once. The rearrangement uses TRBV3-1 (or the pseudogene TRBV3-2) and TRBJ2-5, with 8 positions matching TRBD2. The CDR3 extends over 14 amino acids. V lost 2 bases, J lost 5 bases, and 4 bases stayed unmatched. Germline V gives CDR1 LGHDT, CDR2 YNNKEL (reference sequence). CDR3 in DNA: TGTGCCAGCAGCCAATCGGGAGGGGTGGAGACCCAGTACTTC. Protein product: CASSQSGGVETQYF.

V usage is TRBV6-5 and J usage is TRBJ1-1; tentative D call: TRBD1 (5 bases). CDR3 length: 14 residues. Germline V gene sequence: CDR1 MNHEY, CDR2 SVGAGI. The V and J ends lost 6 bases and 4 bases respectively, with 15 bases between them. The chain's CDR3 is CASRTRGWGTEAFF. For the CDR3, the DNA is TGTGCCAGCAGGACGAGGGGATGGGGCACTGAAGCTTTCTTT.

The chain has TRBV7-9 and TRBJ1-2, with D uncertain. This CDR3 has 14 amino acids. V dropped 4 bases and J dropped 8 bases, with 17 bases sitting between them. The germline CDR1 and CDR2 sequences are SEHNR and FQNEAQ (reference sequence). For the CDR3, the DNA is TGTGCCAGCAGCTCGATATCCCCGCCAGGCGGCTACACCTTC. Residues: CASSSISPPGGYTF.

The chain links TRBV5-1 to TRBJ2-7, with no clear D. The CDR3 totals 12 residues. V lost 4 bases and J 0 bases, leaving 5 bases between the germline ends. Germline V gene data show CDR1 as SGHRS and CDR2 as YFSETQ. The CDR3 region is CASSVPSYEQYF. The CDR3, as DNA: TGCGCCAGCAGCGTACCCTCCTACGAGCAGTACTTC.

The CDR3 DNA follows: TGTGCCAGCAGCTTAATGCAGGAGTCACCCCTCCACTTT. Residues: CASSLMQESPLHF. The chain carries TRBV7-9 and TRBJ1-6; no definite D call. Germline V gene sequence: CDR1 SEHNR, CDR2 FQNEAQ (reference sequence). The CDR3 has 13 amino acids. Trimming took off 2 bases at V and 10 bases at J, with 9 bases between the two ends.

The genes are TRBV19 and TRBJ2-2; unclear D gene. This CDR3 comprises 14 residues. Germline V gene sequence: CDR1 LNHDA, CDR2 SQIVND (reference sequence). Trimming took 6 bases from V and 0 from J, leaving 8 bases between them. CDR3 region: CASSGQSNTGELFF. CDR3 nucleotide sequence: TGTGCCAGTAGCGGGCAGTCGAACACCGGGGAGCTGTTTTTT.

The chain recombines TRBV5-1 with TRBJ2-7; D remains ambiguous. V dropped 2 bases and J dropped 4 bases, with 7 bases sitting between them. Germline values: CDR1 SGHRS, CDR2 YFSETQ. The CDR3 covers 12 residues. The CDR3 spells CASSLDQYEQYF. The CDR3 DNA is TGCGCCAGCAGCTTAGACCAGTACGAGCAGTACTTC.

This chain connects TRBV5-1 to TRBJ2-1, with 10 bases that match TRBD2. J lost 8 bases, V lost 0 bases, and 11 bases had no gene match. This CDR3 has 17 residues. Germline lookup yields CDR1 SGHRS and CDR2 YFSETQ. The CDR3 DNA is TGCGCCAGCAGCTTGGCCCCGGGTAGCGGGGGGCAGGATGAGCAGTTCTTC. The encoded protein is CASSLAPGSGGQDEQFF.

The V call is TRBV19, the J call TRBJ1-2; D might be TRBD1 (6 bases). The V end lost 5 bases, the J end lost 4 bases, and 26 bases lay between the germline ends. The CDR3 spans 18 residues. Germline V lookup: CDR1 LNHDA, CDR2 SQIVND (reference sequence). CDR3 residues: CASSPKRGGIDRTYGYTF. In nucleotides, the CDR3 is TGTGCCAGTAGTCCCAAACGAGGGGGGATTGACAGGACCTATGGCTACACCTTC.

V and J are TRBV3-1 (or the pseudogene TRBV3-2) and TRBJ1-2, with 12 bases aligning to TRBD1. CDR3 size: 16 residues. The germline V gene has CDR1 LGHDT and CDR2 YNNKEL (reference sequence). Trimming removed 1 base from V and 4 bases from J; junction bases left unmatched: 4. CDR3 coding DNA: TGTGCCAGCAGCCAAGGAGGGACAGGGGGCGTCTATGGCTACACCTTC. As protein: CASSQGGTGGVYGYTF.

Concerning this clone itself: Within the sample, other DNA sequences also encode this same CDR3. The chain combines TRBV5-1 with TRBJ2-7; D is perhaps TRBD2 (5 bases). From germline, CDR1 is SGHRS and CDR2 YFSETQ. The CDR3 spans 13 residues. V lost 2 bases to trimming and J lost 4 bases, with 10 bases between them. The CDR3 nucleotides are TGCGCCAGCAGCTTCGGGCTAGCTTACGAGCAGTACTTC. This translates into CASSFGLAYEQYF.

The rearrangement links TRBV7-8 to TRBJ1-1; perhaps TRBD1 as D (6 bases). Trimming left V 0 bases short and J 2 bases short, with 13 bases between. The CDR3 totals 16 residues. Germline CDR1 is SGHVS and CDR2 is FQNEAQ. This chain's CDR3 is CASSLAGRGYNTEAFF. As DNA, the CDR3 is TGTGCCAGCAGCTTAGCGGGGAGGGGGTACAACACTGAAGCTTTCTTT.